The rows below give T cell receptor beta chains drawn from one sample of a study of blood T cells in healthy people across ages. One entry per CDR3 protein results from TCRdb running MiXCR on the 5' RACE reads. This sample has 1.2 million to 1.5 million distinct CDR3 sequences; around 55% occur once, and the top ten carry approximately 7%. Material: blood. The source of these receptors is a man younger than 35 in good health. The CDR3 runs from the conserved cysteine through the conserved F or W. A D gene is named only where the DNA matches it firmly. Expanded clones are given a class, and other clones once, few, many or no size at all.

d_gene	len	v_gene	abundance	j_gene	CDR3nt	CDR3aa
NA	15	TRBV10-3	NA	TRBJ1-3	TGTGCCATCAGTGGGGGGGGCTTCTCTGGAAACACCATATATTTT	CAISGGGFSGNTIYF
TRBD1	14	TRBV7-2	few	TRBJ1-2	TGTGCCAGCAGCTTAGGGGGACAGGGTGATGGCTACACCTTC	CASSLGGQGDGYTF
TRBD2	17	TRBV4-3	NA	TRBJ2-1	TGCGCCAGCAGCCGAATTAGCGGGGGAGTCTCCTACAATGAGCAGTTCTTC	CASSRISGGVSYNEQFF
NA	12	TRBV28	few	TRBJ2-7	TGTGCCAGCAGAACGGGTCCCTCTGAGCAGTACTTC	CASRTGPSEQYF
TRBD1	16	TRBV20-1	NA	TRBJ2-1	TGCAGTGCTAGAGATTTGAACAGGGGGACCCAAGAGACCCAGTTCTTC	CSARDLNRGTQETQFF
NA	14	TRBV7-9	few	TRBJ1-1	TGTGCCAGCAGCGGCGGTGGGGGCAGTGGGGAAGCTTTCTTT	CASSGGGGSGEAFF
NA	13	TRBV6-5	few	TRBJ2-1	TGTGCCAGCAGCCCCGGAGGGGGCGTATCTCAGTTCTTC	CASSPGGGVSQFF
NA	13	TRBV7-9	NA	TRBJ2-1	TGTGCCAGCAGCGTAGTCAGGGACAATGAGCAGTTCTTC	CASSVVRDNEQFF
TRBD1	14	TRBV7-9	few	TRBJ1-5	TGTGCCAGCAGCTCGACAGGGGCCAATCAGCCCCAGCATTTT	CASSSTGANQPQHF
TRBD1	15	TRBV27	NA	TRBJ2-5	TGTGCCAGCAGTTTACTGGGACAGTCACAAGAGACCCAGTACTTC	CASSLLGQSQETQYF
NA	14	TRBV20-1	NA	TRBJ2-7	TGCAGTGCCTCCAACAGCGATCTGAGCTACGAGCAGTACTTC	CSASNSDLSYEQYF
TRBD2	18	TRBV28	NA	TRBJ2-7	TGTGCCAGCAGTTTATTGGTAATTTCGGGGGGGCCCAACAATGAGCAGTACTTC	CASSLLVISGGPNNEQYF
NA	16	TRBV10-3	NA	TRBJ2-3	TGTGCCATCAGTGAGTCGGCAGGGGCGCTCACAGATGCGCAGTATTTT	CAISESAGALTDAQYF
TRBD1	13	TRBV29-1	once	TRBJ1-4	TGCAGCGTATCGGGACAGGGGTTTGGAAAACTGTTTTTT	CSVSGQGFGKLFF
NA	13	TRBV7-6	NA	TRBJ2-4	TGTGCCAGCAGCTTAGAAGCTGAAAACATTCAGTACTTC	CASSLEAENIQYF
NA	13	TRBV10-3	NA	TRBJ2-1	TGTGCCATCAGTGAAGGGCAAGGCAATGAGCAGTTCTTC	CAISEGQGNEQFF
NA	13	TRBV4-1	few	TRBJ2-1	TGCGCCAGCAGCCAAGTTGGTCTAGCACGACAGTTCTTC	CASSQVGLARQFF
TRBD2	15	TRBV5-1	once	TRBJ2-1	TGCGCCAGCAGCCTACTAGCGGACTCCTACAATGAGCAGTTCTTC	CASSLLADSYNEQFF
TRBD1	16	TRBV2	NA	TRBJ1-1	TGTGCCAGCAGCTGGGACAGGGGGTTGGGGGACACTGAAGCTTTCTTT	CASSWDRGLGDTEAFF
NA	10	TRBV29-1	few	TRBJ1-1	TGCAGCGTTGCGGGTACTGAAGCTTTCTTT	CSVAGTEAFF
TRBD2	14	TRBV15	NA	TRBJ2-3	TGTGCCACCAGCAAGGGACTAAGCACAGATACGCAGTATTTT	CATSKGLSTDTQYF
NA	15	TRBV21-1	once	TRBJ2-7	TGTGCCAGCAGCAAAGCCCGGAAGGGACAAGAGGCCCAGTACTTC	CASSKARKGQEAQYF
TRBD2	15	TRBV4-1	NA	TRBJ2-5	TGCGCCAGCAGCCAAGAGCTAGCGGGACAAGAGACCCAGTACTTC	CASSQELAGQETQYF
NA	15	TRBV29-1	NA	TRBJ2-7	TGCAGCGCCAAAACTGACTTCGGGGTTTCCTACGAGCAGTACTTC	CSAKTDFGVSYEQYF